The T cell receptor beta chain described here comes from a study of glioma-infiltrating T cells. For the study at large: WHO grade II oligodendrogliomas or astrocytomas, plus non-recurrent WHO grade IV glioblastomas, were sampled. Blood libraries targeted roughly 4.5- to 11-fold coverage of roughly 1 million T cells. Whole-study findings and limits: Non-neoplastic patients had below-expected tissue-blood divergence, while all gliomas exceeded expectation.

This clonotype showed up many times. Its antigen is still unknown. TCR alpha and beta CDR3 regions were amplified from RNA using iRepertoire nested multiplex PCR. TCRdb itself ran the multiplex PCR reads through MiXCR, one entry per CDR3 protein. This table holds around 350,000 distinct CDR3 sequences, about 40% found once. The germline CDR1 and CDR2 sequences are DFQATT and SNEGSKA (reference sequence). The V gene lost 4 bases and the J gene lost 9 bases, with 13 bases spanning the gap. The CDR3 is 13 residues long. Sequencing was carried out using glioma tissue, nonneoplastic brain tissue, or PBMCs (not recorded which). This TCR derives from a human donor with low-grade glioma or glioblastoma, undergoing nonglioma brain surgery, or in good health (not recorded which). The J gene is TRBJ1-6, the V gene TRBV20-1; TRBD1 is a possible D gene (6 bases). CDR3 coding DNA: TGCAGTGCTACCCACAGGGCTAGTTCACCCCTCCACTTT. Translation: CSATHRASSPLHF.